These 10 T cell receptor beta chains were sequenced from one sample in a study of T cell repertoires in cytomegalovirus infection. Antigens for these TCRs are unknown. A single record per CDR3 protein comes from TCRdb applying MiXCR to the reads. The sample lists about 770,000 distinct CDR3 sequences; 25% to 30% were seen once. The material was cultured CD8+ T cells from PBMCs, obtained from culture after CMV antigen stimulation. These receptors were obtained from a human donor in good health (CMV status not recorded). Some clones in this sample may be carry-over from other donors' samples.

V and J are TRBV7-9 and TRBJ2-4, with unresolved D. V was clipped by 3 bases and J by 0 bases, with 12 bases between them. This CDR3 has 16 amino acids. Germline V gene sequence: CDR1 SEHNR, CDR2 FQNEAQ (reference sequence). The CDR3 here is CASSFNSRLAKNIQYF. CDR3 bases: TGTGCCAGCAGCTTCAATTCAAGGCTAGCCAAAAACATTCAGTACTTC.

The CDR3 reads CASSSGSHQPQHF. DNA for the CDR3: TGTGCCAGCAGTTCGGGGTCCCATCAGCCCCAGCATTTT. The rearrangement joins TRBV12-3 or TRBV12-4 to TRBJ1-5; D gene uncertain. Between the trimmed V and J ends, which lost 4 bases and 5 bases, there was a span of 9 bases. This CDR3 is 13 amino acids long.

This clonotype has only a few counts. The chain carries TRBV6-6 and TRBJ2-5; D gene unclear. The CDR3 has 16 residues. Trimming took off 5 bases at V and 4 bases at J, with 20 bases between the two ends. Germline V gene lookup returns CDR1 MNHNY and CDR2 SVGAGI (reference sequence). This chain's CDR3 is CASSGAGIQDRETQYF. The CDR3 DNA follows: TGTGCCAGCAGTGGTGCCGGCATCCAGGATCGAGAGACCCAGTACTTC.

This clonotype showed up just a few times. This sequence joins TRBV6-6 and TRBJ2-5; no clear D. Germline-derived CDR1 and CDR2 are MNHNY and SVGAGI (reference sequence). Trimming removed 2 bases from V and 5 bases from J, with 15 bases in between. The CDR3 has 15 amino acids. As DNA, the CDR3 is TGTGCCAGCAGTTACCAAGCCGTGGTCGGGGAGACCCAGTACTTC. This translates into CASSYQAVVGETQYF.

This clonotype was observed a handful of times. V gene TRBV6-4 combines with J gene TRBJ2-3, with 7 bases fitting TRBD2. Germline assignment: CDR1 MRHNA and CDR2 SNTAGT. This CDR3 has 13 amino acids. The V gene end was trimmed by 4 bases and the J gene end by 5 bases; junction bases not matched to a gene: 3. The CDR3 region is CASSVGGEDTQYF. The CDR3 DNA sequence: TGTGCCAGCAGTGTTGGGGGGGAAGATACGCAGTATTTT.

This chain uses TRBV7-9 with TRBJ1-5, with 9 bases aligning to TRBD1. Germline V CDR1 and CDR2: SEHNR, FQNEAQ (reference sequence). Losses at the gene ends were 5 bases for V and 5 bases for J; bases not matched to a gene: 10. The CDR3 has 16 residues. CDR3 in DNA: TGTGCCAGCAGCGCCTCGGACAGGGGACCGGATCAGCCCCAGCATTTT. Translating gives CASSASDRGPDQPQHF.

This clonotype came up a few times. This chain's CDR3 is CAIRLRGYEQYF. The CDR3 coding sequence is TGTGCCATCAGGTTGAGGGGCTACGAGCAGTACTTC. This sequence joins TRBV10-3 and TRBJ2-7; D may match TRBD1 or TRBD2 (5 bases each). Germline V CDR1 and CDR2: ENHRY, SYGVKD. Trimming took off 6 bases at V and 3 bases at J, with 9 bases between the two ends. This CDR3 is built from 12 residues.

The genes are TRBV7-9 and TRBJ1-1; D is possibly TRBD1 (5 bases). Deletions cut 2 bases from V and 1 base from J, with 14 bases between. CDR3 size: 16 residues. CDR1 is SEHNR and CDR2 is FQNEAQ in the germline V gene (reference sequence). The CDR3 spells CASSLIGGQRNTEAFF. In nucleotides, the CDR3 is TGTGCCAGCAGCTTAATTGGGGGTCAACGGAACACTGAAGCTTTCTTT.

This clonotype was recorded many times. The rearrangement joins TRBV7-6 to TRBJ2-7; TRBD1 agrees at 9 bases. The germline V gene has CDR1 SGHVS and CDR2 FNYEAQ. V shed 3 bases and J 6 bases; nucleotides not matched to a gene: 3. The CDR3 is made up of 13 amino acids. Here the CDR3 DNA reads TGTGCCAGCAGCTTGGGACAGGGTGGCGAGCAGTACGTC. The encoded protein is CASSLGQGGEQYV.

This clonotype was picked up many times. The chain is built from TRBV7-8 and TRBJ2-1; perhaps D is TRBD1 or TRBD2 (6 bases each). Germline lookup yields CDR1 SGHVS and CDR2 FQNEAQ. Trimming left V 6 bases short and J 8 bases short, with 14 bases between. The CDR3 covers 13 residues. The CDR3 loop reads CASRPRGRDEQFF. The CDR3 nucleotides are TGTGCCAGCAGGCCTCGGGGGCGCGATGAGCAGTTCTTC.